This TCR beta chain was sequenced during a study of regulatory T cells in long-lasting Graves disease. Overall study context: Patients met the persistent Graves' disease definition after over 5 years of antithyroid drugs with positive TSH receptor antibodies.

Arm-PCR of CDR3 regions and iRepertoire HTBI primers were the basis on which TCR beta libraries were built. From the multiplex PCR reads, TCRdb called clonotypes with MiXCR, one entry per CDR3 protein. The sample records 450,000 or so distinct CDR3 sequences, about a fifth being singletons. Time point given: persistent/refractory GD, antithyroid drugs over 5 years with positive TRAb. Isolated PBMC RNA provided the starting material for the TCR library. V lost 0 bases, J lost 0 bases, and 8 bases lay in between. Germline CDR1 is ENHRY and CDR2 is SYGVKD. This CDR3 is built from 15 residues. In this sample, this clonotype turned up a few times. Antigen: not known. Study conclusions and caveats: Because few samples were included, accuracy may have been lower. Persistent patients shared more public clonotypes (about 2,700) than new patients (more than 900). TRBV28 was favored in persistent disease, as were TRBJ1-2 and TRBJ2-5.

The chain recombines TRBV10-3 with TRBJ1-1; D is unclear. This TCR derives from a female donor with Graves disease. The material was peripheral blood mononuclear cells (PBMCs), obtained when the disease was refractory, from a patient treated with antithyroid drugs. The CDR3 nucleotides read TGTGCCATCAGTGAGTCGAGGGTCCTGAACACTGAAGCTTTCTTT. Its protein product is CAISESRVLNTEAFF.